Sequencing of this TCR beta chain was carried out in a study of T-cell memory formation after mild COVID-19. 5'RACE, which relied on constant-segment primers, yielded TCR alpha and TCR beta cDNA libraries carrying sample barcodes and UMIs. Each CDR3 protein is one row after TCRdb ran MiXCR on the 5' RACE reads. The sample consists of about 210,000 distinct CDR3 sequences, about 10% of them appearing once. Concerning this clonotype itself: Antigen: not known.

Findings and caveats of the study: There were some responding clones in pre-infection memory, which suggested that cross-reactive memory had joined. Largely, contracting CD4+ clones fell within CM and EM, and contracting CD8+ clones within EMRA. The study found balanced CD4/CD8 in clones contracting day 15 to 85 and a CD4+ lean in later expanders.

Trimming removed 0 bases at V and 0 bases at J, with 6 bases between. This CDR3 has 14 amino acids. Germline loops: CDR1 SGHRS, CDR2 YFSETQ. The sequenced sample was PBMCs or a T cell subset sorted from them (not recorded which). V usage is TRBV5-1 and J usage is TRBJ1-1, with a weak D call TRBD1 (5 bases). The sequence derives from a man younger than 30 who had mild COVID-19 (a few samples of this study predate the infection). Cell type and time point are not known. The CDR3 spells CASSLARVNTEAFF. The CDR3 DNA follows: TGCGCCAGCAGCTTGGCCAGGGTGAACACTGAAGCTTTCTTT.